This T cell receptor beta chain was observed in a study of Graves' ophthalmopathy and Graves' hyperthyroidism. The CDR3 sequence is 16 residues long. V gave up 5 bases and J gave up 4 bases; unmatched junction bases: 9. Germline V CDR1 and CDR2: SGHTA, FQGTGA. About this clonotype itself: A read error may explain this, as a much larger clone is one base away.

Patients were excluded if they had other autoimmune diseases or uncontrolled infections, and likewise if pregnancy or lactation applied. Clinical symptoms, serum thyroxine, TRAb, thyroid ultrasound and orbital computed tomography were relied on for diagnosis. From RNA, the CDR3 regions of TCR beta chains were amplified and sequenced. The library came from an HTBI-primed first-round RT-PCR and a second-round multiplex PCR. TCRdb processed the multiplex PCR reads anew with MiXCR; each CDR3 protein has one entry. The table has around 600,000 distinct CDR3 sequences, about 38% seen once. The V and J genes are TRBV7-3 and TRBJ2-5; 11 bases align to TRBD1. The sequenced sample was peripheral blood. This sequence was found in an adult man with Graves' ophthalmopathy. CDR3 nucleotide sequence: TGTGCCAGCAGCCTCTCGGACAGGGGGCCGTTAGAGACCCAGTACTTC. As protein: CASSLSDRGPLETQYF.